This is a list of T cell receptor beta chains from one sample in a study of human T cells and chemical hapten exposure. TCRdb used MiXCR to reprocess the RACE reads, holding one entry per CDR3 protein. The profile shows approximately 90,000 distinct CDR3 sequences, approximately 10% of them singletons. This sample comprised whole blood, obtained in connection with sensitization to the hapten diphenylcyclopropenone (DPC). The receptors stem from a man aged 40-50 years with alopecia areata. Some clones in this sample may be carry-over from other donors' samples. Each CDR3 is given with its conserved first and last residue. A D gene is named only where the DNA matches it firmly. Clone sizes are given selectively: once, few, many, or a class where the clone is expanded.

cdr3_nt,cdr3_aa,j_call,d_call,cdr3_length,clone_size,v_call
TGCAGCGTTGAAGGGAATAGCGGGAGATCCTACAATGAGCAGTTCTTC,CSVEGNSGRSYNEQFF,TRBJ2-1,TRBD2,16,-,TRBV29-1
TGTGCCAGCAGCTTATTCGCAGACTATAGCAATCAGCCCCAGCATTTT,CASSLFADYSNQPQHF,TRBJ1-5,-,16,-,TRBV7-2
TGCAGCGTAATACAGGGATATAGCACCGGGGAGCTGTTTTTT,CSVIQGYSTGELFF,TRBJ2-2,-,14,-,TRBV29-1
TGTGCCAGCAGCCCCATCGCAGAAGGTGTGGGGACGCAGTATTTT,CASSPIAEGVGTQYF,TRBJ2-3,-,15,-,TRBV9
TGTGCCAGCAGCCCCACGCGGACGCCAGATACGCAGTATTTT,CASSPTRTPDTQYF,TRBJ2-3,-,14,-,TRBV7-2
TGCAGCGTTGATGTGTGGCACACTGAAGCTTTCTTT,CSVDVWHTEAFF,TRBJ1-1,-,12,few,TRBV29-1
TGTGCCAGCATAGACTCCCTTCATCAGCCCCAGCATTTT,CASIDSLHQPQHF,TRBJ1-5,-,13,many,TRBV6-7
TGCAGTGCTAGCGGTGCCTACGAGCAGTACTTC,CSASGAYEQYF,TRBJ2-7,-,11,few,TRBV20-1
TGCGCCAGCAGCTTGGAAGCGGTCTGGGAAACCCAAGAGACCCAGTACTTC,CASSLEAVWETQETQYF,TRBJ2-5,-,17,few,TRBV5-1
TGTGCCAGCAGCTTAGATGTTCTAGCGGAGCAGTTCTTC,CASSLDVLAEQFF,TRBJ2-1,-,13,-,TRBV7-6
TGCAGCGTTGTGGATTTGGGTCCGGGGCAGCCCCAGCATTTT,CSVVDLGPGQPQHF,TRBJ1-5,-,14,few,TRBV29-1
TGTGCCAGCAGCTTAAACCCGGGTGAGAGCACCGGGGAGCTGTTTTTT,CASSLNPGESTGELFF,TRBJ2-2,-,16,-,TRBV7-3
TGTGCCAGCAGTTTATCCGTCCGAATGAACACTGAAGCTTTCTTT,CASSLSVRMNTEAFF,TRBJ1-1,-,15,few,TRBV27
TGTGCCAGCAGCGTAGTTCCGGGAGGGCCGGCTGAGCAGTTCTTC,CASSVVPGGPAEQFF,TRBJ2-1,TRBD2,15,-,TRBV9
TGCAGTGCTAGTCTCGCGGGTCCGGGTACCCAATACTTC,CSASLAGPGTQYF,TRBJ2-4,-,13,many,TRBV20-1
TGTGCCATCAGGGTAGACAGGGATCAAGCGGATACGCAGTATTTT,CAIRVDRDQADTQYF,TRBJ2-3,TRBD1,15,many,TRBV10-3
TGCAGCGTTGAGCCGACAGGGAGTGTGCAGTTCTTC,CSVEPTGSVQFF,TRBJ2-1,TRBD1,12,-,TRBV29-1
TGTGCCAGCTCAGGGGACAGGGGGCAACCCCACACCTTC,CASSGDRGQPHTF,TRBJ1-2,TRBD1,13,few,TRBV18
TGCAGCGTTGGAGGGTACACAGATACGCAGTATTTT,CSVGGYTDTQYF,TRBJ2-3,-,12,few,TRBV29-1
TGTGCCAGCAGTTTCACAGAGACCCAGTACTTC,CASSFTETQYF,TRBJ2-5,-,11,few,TRBV12-3/TRBV12-4
TGTGCCATCAGTGAGTCGATCGGGACTAGCAGCGAGCAGTACTTC,CAISESIGTSSEQYF,TRBJ2-7,TRBD2,15,-,TRBV10-3
TGTGCCAACTCCGGTAGAGCCAAAAACATTCAGTACTTC,CANSGRAKNIQYF,TRBJ2-4,-,13,-,TRBV2
TGTGCCAGCAGCTCCGGACAGGGGGCAGGGGATGAAAAACTGTTTTTT,CASSSGQGAGDEKLFF,TRBJ1-4,TRBD1,16,many,TRBV7-9